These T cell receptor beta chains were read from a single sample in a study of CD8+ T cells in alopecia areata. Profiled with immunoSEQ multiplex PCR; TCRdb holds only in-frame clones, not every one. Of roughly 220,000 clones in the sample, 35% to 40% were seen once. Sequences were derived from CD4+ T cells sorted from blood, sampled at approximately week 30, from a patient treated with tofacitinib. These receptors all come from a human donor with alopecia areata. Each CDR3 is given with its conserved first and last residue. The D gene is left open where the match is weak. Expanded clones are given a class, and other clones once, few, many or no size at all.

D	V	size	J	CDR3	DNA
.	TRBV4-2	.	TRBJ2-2	CASSQYTGELFF	TGTGCCAGCAGCCAATACACCGGGGAGCTGTTTTTT
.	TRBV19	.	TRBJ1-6	CASSAGSSNSPLHF	TGTGCCAGTAGCGCAGGGTCTAGTAATTCACCCCTCCACTTT
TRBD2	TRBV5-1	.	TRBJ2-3	CASSLAGLAGGDTDTQYF	TGCGCCAGCAGCTTGGCGGGACTAGCGGGGGGAGACACAGATACGCAGTATTTT
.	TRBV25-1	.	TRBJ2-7	CASSDSVRVHF	TGTGCCAGCAGTGATTCGGTCAGGGTGCACTTC
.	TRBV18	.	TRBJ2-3	CASSMGASTDTQYF	TGTGCCAGCTCTATGGGTGCTAGCACAGATACGCAGTATTTT
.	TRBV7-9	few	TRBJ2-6	CASLAVLANVLTF	TGTGCCAGCCTCGCCGTTTTGGCCAACGTCCTGACTTTC
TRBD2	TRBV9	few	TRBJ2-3	CASSVLAGGAGDTQYF	TGTGCCAGCAGCGTTCTAGCGGGAGGTGCTGGAGATACGCAGTATTTT
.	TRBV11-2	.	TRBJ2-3	CASSLVRAFVTTDTQYF	TGTGCCAGCAGCTTAGTAAGGGCCTTCGTTACCACAGATACGCAGTATTTT
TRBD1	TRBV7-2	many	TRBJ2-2	CASILNAGQGTGELFF	TGTGCCAGCATCCTTAATGCGGGACAGGGAACCGGGGAGCTGTTTTTT
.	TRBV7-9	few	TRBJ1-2	CASGRTELANYGYTF	TGTGCCAGCGGAAGGACCGAGTTAGCTAACTATGGCTACACCTTC
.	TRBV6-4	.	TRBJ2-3	CASSATRELSDTQYF	TGTGCCAGCAGTGCGACTAGAGAGCTCTCAGATACGCAGTATTTT
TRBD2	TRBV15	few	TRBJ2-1	CATSRELAGYNEQFF	TGTGCCACCAGCAGAGAGTTAGCGGGGTACAATGAGCAGTTCTTC
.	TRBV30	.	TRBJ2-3	CARDLGPLSTDTQYF	TGTGCCCGGGACCTTGGACCGCTTAGCACAGATACGCAGTATTTT
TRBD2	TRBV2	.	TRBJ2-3	CASQGASGSTDTQYF	TGTGCCAGCCAGGGGGCTAGCGGGAGTACAGATACGCAGTATTTT
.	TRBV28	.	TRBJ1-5	CASISSANQPQHF	TGTGCCAGCATTTCTTCCGCCAATCAGCCCCAGCATTTT
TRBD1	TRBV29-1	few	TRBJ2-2	CSAQTGAGGELFF	TGCAGCGCTCAGACAGGGGCGGGCGGGGAGCTGTTTTTT
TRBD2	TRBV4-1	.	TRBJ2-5	CASSQDSGLAGVETQYF	TGCGCCAGCAGCCAAGATTCGGGACTAGCGGGAGTGGAGACCCAGTACTTC
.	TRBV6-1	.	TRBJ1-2	CASSRGRDYGYTF	TGTGCCAGCAGTCGAGGACGGGACTATGGCTACACCTTC
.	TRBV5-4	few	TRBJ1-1	CASSTYGTEAFF	TGTGCCAGCAGCACTTACGGGACTGAAGCTTTCTTT
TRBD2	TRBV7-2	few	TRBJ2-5	CASSLGLAGGRETQYF	TGTGCCAGCAGCTTAGGACTAGCGGGAGGGCGAGAGACCCAGTACTTC
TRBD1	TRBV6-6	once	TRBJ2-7	CASTIRDRAYEQYF	TGTGCCAGCACCATCCGGGACAGGGCCTACGAGCAGTACTTC
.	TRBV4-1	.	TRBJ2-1	CASRVWGSNEQFF	TGCGCCAGCAGAGTGTGGGGTAGCAATGAGCAGTTCTTC
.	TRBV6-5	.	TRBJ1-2	CASSPQGNYGYTF	TGTGCCAGCAGCCCCCAGGGTAACTATGGCTACACCTTC
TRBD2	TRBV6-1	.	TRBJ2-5	CASSETLAARVTQYF	TGTGCCAGCAGTGAAACACTAGCGGCCCGAGTGACCCAGTACTTC
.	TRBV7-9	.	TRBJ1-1	CASSYFFARTEAFF	TGTGCCAGCAGCTACTTTTTTGCCCGGACTGAAGCTTTCTTT
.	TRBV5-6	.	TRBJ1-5	CASSLNPLGVEPQHF	TGTGCCAGCAGCTTGAATCCCTTGGGCGTGGAGCCCCAGCATTTT
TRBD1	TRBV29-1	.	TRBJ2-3	CSTDYRGRGDTQYF	TGCAGCACCGATTACAGGGGGCGAGGAGATACGCAGTATTTT
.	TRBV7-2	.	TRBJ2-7	CASSSFLESSYEQYF	TGTGCCAGCAGCTCGTTCCTAGAAAGCTCCTACGAGCAGTACTTC
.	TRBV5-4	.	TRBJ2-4	CASSPTQGAKNIQYF	TGTGCCAGCAGCCCGACCCAGGGGGCCAAAAACATTCAGTACTTC
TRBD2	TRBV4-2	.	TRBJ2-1	CASSQDHGAGGTYNEQFF	TGTGCCAGCAGCCAAGACCACGGCGCGGGGGGGACCTACAATGAGCAGTTCTTC
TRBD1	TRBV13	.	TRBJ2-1	CASSFGTGISYEQFF	TGTGCCAGCAGCTTTGGGACAGGGATAAGCTATGAGCAGTTCTTC
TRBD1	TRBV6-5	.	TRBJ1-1	CASSRQGTEAFF	TGTGCCAGCAGCCGACAGGGTACTGAAGCTTTCTTT
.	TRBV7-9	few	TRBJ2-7	CASSLSSRLPYEQYF	TGTGCCAGCAGCTTATCATCCCGCCTACCTTACGAGCAGTACTTC
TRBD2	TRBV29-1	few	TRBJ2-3	CSVRGVTTDTQYF	TGCAGCGTACGGGGGGTCACTACAGATACGCAGTATTTT
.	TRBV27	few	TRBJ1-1	CASSLDRLNTEAFF	TGTGCCAGCAGTTTGGACAGACTGAACACTGAAGCTTTCTTT
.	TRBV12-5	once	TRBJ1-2	CASGLTSGIEYGYTF	TGTGCTAGTGGTTTGACTTCAGGGATAGAATATGGCTACACCTTC
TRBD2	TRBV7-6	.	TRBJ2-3	CASSPDRGGSQYF	TGTGCCAGCAGCCCCGACCGGGGCGGGAGTCAGTATTTT
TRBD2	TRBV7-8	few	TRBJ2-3	CASSLTSGGRSTDTQYF	TGTGCCAGCAGCTTAACTAGCGGGGGACGGAGCACAGATACGCAGTATTTT
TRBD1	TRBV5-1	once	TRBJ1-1	CASSFGQGITEAFF	TGCGCCAGCAGCTTCGGACAGGGAATCACTGAAGCTTTCTTT
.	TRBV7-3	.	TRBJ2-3	CASSLEADTQYF	TGTGCCAGCAGCTTAGAGGCAGATACGCAGTATTTT
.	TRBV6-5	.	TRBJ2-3	CASSYSWGNTDTQYF	TGTGCCAGCAGTTACTCGTGGGGGAACACAGATACGCAGTATTTT
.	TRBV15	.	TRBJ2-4	CATSRDGIPRPENIQYF	TGTGCCACCAGCAGAGATGGGATCCCACGACCAGAGAACATTCAGTACTTC
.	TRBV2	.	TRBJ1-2	CASSPGPAHQGYGYTF	TGTGCCAGCAGCCCGGGACCCGCTCATCAGGGCTATGGCTACACCTTC
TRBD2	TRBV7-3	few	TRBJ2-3	CASSPNSGSIDTQYF	TGTGCCAGCAGCCCCAATAGCGGGAGTATAGATACGCAGTATTTT
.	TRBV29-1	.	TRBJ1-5	CSVGVSNQPQHF	TGCAGCGTTGGAGTTAGCAATCAGCCCCAGCATTTT
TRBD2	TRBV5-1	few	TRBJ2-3	CASSLLFGTSGTDTQYF	TGCGCCAGCAGCTTGTTATTTGGGACTAGCGGCACAGATACGCAGTATTTT
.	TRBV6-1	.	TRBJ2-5	CASRPPGYQETQYF	TGTGCCAGCAGACCCCCGGGATACCAAGAGACCCAGTACTTC
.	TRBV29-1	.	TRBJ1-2	CSVEVGNYGYTF	TGCAGCGTTGAAGTTGGGAACTATGGCTACACCTTC
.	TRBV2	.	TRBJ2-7	CASSADGGYEQYF	TGTGCCAGCAGTGCGGATGGGGGGTACGAGCAGTACTTC
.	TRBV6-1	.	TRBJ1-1	CASSEIIVAGNTEAFF	TGTGCCAGCAGTGAGATTATTGTGGCGGGGAACACTGAAGCTTTCTTT
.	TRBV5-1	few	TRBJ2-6	CASQSFSGANVLTF	TGCGCCAGCCAATCCTTCTCTGGGGCCAACGTCCTGACTTTC
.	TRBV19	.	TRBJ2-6	CASSVILTSSGANVLTF	TGTGCCAGTAGCGTGATATTGACATCCTCTGGGGCCAACGTCCTGACTTTC
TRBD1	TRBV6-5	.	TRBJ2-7	CASRKSGTGNEQYF	TGTGCCAGCAGAAAATCCGGGACAGGGAACGAGCAGTACTTC
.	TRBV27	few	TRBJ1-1	CASYEVGYTEAFF	TGTGCCAGCTATGAAGTTGGATACACTGAAGCTTTCTTT
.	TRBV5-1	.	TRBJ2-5	CASSLVSGGPPQETQYF	TGCGCCAGCAGCTTGGTGTCTGGAGGGCCCCCACAAGAGACCCAGTACTTC